What follows are 8 T cell receptor beta chains derived from one specimen sequenced in a study of shared clonotypes between healthy human individuals. TCRdb's copy holds only in-frame clones and misses some; the assay was immunoSEQ multiplex PCR. The data contain 520,000 or so clones, 70% to 80% of them singletons. Sequencing was performed on PBMCs. These receptors all come from a woman in her thirties or forties in good health. Some clones in this sample may be carry-over from other donors' samples.

The chain has TRBV6-6 and TRBJ1-5, with D perhaps TRBD1 (6 bases). Trimming took 2 bases from V and 1 from J, leaving 9 bases between them. Germline V CDR1 and CDR2: MNHNY, SVGAGI (reference sequence). The CDR3 has 15 amino acids. The DNA of the CDR3 is TGTGCCAGCAGTTACCTTACAGGGAGCAATCAGCCCCAGCATTTT. As protein: CASSYLTGSNQPQHF.

The chain employs TRBV5-4 and TRBJ2-1, with D possibly being TRBD2 (10 bases). Germline lookup yields CDR1 SGHNT and CDR2 YYREEE (reference sequence). The CDR3 covers 20 residues. V gave up 4 bases and J gave up 0 bases, with 26 bases separating them. The CDR3 sequence is CASSTRDRASSGSSYNEQFF. Written as DNA, the CDR3 is TGTGCCAGCAGCACCCGGGACAGGGCGTCTAGCGGGAGCTCCTACAATGAGCAGTTCTTC.

This sequence joins TRBV5-8 and TRBJ1-2, with D possibly matching TRBD1 (5 bases). The CDR3 runs to 12 residues. Germline V gene sequence: CDR1 SGHTS, CDR2 YDEGEE. V dropped 1 base and J dropped 5 bases, with 6 bases sitting between them. CDR3 region: CASSLRGYGYTF. The DNA of the CDR3 is TGTGCCAGCAGCTTGCGGGGGTATGGCTACACCTTC.

This clone was picked up one time. The germline gene is not matched at one end of the junction; a read error may be the cause. The V and J genes are TRBV6-1 and TRBJ1-2; no clear D gene. This CDR3 region has 14 residues. Looked up from germline, CDR1 is MNHNS and CDR2 is SASEGT. The CDR3 DNA follows: TGTGCCAGCAGAGAAGGAGCCGTAAACTATGGCTACACCTTC. Translating gives CASREGAVNYGYTF.

The chain uses TRBV28 and TRBJ2-7; TRBD2 agrees at 13 bases. Germline assignment: CDR1 MDHEN and CDR2 SYDVKM. The CDR3 is 15 residues long. The junction had 5 bases not matched to a gene; V was cut back by 7 bases and J by 2 bases. The CDR3 region has the DNA TGTGCCAGCACCACCGGGACTAGCGGGACCTACGAGCAGTACTTC. This codes for CASTTGTSGTYEQYF.

The chain employs TRBV6-5 and TRBJ2-7; the match to TRBD1 covers 7 bases. J lost 0 bases, V lost 0 bases, and 2 bases had no gene match. Germline lookup yields CDR1 MNHEY and CDR2 SVGAGI. The CDR3 is made up of 15 amino acids. CDR3 sequence reads: CASSYSTGDSYEQYF. In nucleotides, the CDR3 is TGTGCCAGCAGTTACTCTACAGGGGACTCCTACGAGCAGTACTTC.

The rearrangement links TRBV5-4 to TRBJ1-1; the D gene is possibly TRBD1 (5 bases). Germline V gene data show CDR1 as SGHNT and CDR2 as YYREEE (reference sequence). The CDR3 totals 13 residues. Trimming shortened V by 5 bases and J by 0 bases, and 8 bases separated the two germline ends. The CDR3 region has the DNA TGTGCCAGCAGTCGACAGCTGAACACTGAAGCTTTCTTT. Residues: CASSRQLNTEAFF.

The chain employs TRBV11-3 and TRBJ2-6; TRBD2 is a possible D gene (6 bases). CDR3 size: 15 residues. Germline CDR1 and CDR2: SGHNT and YENEEA. Deletions cut 4 bases from V and 2 bases from J, with 9 bases between. The CDR3 protein is CASSSGLAGANVLTF. DNA for the CDR3: TGTGCCAGCAGCTCGGGACTTGCTGGGGCCAACGTCCTGACTTTC.